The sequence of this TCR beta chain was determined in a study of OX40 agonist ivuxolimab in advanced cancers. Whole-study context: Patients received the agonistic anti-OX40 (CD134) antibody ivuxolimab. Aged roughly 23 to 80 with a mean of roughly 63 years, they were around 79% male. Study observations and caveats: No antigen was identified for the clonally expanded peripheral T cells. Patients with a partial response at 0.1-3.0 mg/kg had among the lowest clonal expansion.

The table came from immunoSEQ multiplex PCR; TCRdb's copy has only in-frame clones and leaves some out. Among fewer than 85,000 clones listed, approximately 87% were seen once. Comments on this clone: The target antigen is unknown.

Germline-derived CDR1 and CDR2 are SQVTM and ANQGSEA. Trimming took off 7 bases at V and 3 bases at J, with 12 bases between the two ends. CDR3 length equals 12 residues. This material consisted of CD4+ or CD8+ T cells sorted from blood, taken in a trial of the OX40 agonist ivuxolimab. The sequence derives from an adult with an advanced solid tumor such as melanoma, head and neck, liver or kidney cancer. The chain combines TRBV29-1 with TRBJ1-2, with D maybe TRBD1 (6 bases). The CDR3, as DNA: TGCAGCGCCTTACAGGGAGACTATGGCTACACCTTC. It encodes CSALQGDYGYTF.